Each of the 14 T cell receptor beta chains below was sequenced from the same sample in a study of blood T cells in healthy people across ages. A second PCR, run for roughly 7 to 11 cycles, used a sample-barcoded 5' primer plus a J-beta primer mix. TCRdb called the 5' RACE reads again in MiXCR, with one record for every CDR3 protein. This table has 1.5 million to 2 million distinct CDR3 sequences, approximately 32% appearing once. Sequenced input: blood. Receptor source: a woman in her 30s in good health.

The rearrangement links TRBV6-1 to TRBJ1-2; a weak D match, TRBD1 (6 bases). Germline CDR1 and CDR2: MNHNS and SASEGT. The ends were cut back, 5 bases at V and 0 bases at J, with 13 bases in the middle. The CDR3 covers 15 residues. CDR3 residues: CASSKDRFTNYGYTF. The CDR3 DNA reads TGTGCCAGCAGTAAGGACAGATTTACTAACTATGGCTACACCTTC.

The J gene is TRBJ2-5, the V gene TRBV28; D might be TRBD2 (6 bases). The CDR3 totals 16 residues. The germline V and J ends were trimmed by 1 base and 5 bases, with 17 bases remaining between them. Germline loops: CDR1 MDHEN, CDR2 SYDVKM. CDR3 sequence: CASSLLGVGRMETQYF. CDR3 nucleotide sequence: TGTGCCAGCAGTTTATTAGGGGTAGGGAGGATGGAGACCCAGTACTTC.

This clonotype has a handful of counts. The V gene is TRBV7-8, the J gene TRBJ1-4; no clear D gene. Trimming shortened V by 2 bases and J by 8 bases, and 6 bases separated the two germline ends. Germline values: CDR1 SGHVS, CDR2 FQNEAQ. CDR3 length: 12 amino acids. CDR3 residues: CASSLPLEKLFF. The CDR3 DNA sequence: TGTGCCAGCAGCTTACCGTTAGAAAAACTGTTTTTT.

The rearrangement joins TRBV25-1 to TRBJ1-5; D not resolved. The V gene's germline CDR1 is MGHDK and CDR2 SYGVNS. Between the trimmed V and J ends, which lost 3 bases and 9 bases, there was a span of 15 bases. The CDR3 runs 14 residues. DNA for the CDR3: TGTGCCAGCAGTGATGTTCGGAGCTTGGGGCCCCAGCATTTT. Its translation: CASSDVRSLGPQHF.

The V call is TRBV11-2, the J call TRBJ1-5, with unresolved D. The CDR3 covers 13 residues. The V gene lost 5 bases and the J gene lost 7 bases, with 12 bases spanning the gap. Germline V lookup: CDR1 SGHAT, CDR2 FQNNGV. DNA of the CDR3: TGTGCCAGCAGCGTCGACACTTACCAGCCCCAGCATTTT. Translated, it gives CASSVDTYQPQHF.

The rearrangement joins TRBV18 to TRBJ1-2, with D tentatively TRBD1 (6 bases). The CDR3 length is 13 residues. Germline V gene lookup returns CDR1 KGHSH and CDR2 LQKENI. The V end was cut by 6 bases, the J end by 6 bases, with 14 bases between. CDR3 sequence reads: CASSANAGDGYTF. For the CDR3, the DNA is TGTGCCAGCTCCGCCAACGCAGGGGATGGCTACACCTTC.

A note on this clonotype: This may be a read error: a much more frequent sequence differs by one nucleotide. CDR3 coding DNA: TGCAGTGCCCAACAGGGGGGGGGAGAGGCCCAGTACTTC. This gives the protein CSAQQGGGEAQYF. The gene calls are TRBV20-1 and TRBJ2-5; tentatively, D is TRBD1 (8 bases). Germline V gene data show CDR1 as DFQATT and CDR2 as SNEGSKA (reference sequence). The CDR3 sequence is 13 residues long.

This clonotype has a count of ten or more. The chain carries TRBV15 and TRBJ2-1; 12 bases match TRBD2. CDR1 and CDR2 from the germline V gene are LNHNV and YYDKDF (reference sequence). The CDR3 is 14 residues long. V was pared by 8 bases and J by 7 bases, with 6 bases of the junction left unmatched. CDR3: CATSLAGGLNEQFF. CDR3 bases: TGTGCCACCTCGCTAGCGGGGGGGCTGAATGAGCAGTTCTTC.

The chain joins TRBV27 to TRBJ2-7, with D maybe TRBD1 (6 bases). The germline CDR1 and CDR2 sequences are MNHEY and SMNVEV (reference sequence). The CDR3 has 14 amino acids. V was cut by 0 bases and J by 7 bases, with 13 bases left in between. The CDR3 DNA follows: TGTGCCAGCAGTTTATCATTGGGGGCGCTAGAGCAGTACTTC. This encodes CASSLSLGALEQYF.

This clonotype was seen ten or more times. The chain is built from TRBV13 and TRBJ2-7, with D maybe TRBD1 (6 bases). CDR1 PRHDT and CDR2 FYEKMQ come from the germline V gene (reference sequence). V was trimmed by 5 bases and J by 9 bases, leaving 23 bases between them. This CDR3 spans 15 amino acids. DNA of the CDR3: TGTGCCAGCAGCACACATACTACCGGGACACAGGGGCAGTACTTC. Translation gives CASSTHTTGTQGQYF.

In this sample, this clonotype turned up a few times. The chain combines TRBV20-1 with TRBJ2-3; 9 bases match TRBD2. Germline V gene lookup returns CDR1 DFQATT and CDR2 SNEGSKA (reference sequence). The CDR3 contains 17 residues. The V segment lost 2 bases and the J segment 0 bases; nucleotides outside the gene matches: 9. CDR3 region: CSARRPLTSGSTDTQYF. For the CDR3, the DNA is TGCAGTGCTAGACGACCGCTAACTAGCGGGAGCACAGATACGCAGTATTTT.

The CDR3 loop reads CSAERSGRELYEQYF. The CDR3 DNA reads TGCAGTGCTGAACGTAGCGGGAGGGAGCTTTACGAGCAGTACTTC. V and J are TRBV20-1 and TRBJ2-7; 11 bases match TRBD2. The V segment lost 5 bases and the J segment 4 bases; nucleotides outside the gene matches: 10. Looked up from germline, CDR1 is DFQATT and CDR2 is SNEGSKA (reference sequence). CDR3 length: 15 amino acids.

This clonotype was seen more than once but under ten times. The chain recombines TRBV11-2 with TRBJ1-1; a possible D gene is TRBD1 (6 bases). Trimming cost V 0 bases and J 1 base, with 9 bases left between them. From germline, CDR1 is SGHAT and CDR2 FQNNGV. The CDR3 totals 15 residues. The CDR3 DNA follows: TGTGCCAGCAGCTTAGAGGACAGTCCGAACACTGAAGCTTTCTTT. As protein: CASSLEDSPNTEAFF. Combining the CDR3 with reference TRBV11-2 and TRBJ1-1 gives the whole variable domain EAGVAQSPRYKIIEKRQSVAFWCNPISGHATLYWYQQILGQGPKLLIQFQNNGVVDDSQLPKDRFSAERLKGVDSTLKIQPAKLEDSAVYLCASSLEDSPNTEAFFGQGTRLTVV.

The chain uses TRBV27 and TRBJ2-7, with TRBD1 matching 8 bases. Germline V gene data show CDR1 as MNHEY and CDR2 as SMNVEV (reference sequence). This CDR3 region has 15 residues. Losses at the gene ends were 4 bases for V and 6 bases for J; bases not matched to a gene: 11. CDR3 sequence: CASSSSLDRGLEQYF. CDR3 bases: TGTGCCAGCAGTTCCTCCCTTGACAGGGGACTCGAGCAGTACTTC.